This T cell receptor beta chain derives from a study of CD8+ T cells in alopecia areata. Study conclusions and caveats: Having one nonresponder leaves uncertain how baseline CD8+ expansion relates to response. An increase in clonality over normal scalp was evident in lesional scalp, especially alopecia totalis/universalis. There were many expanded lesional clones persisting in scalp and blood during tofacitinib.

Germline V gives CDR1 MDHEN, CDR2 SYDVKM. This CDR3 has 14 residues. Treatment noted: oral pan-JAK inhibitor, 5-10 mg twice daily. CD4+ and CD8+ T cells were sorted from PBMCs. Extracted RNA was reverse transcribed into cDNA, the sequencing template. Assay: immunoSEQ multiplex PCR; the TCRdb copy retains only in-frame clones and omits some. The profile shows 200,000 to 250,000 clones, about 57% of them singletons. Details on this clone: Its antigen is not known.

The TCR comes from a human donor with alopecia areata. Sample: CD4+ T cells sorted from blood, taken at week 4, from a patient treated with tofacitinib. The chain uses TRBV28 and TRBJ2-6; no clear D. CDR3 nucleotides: TGTGCAGGGTCCTATTCCTCTGGGGCCAACGTCCTGACTTTC. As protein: CAGSYSSGANVLTF. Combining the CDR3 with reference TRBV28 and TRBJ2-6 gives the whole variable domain DVKVTQSSRYLVKRTGEKVFLECVQDMDHENMFWYRQDPGLGLRLIYFSYDVKMKEKGDIPEGYSVSREKKERFSLILESASTNQTSMYLCAGSYSSGANVLTFGAGSRLTVL.